This TCR beta chain originates from a study of T cells in Graves' hyperthyroidism and ophthalmopathy. What was amplified from RNA transcripts were TCR beta CDR3 regions. With the HTBI primer set, the TCR CDR3 went through a first round of RT-PCR. TCRdb redid the calling of the multiplex PCR reads with MiXCR, one entry per CDR3 protein. The table includes 550,000 to 650,000 distinct CDR3 sequences, around 15% detected once. The table lists this clonotype with a few counts. Its target is not known. Clinical symptoms, serum thyroxine and TRAb, thyroid ultrasound and orbital computed tomography together formed the diagnostic basis. Study-wide results and limits: Onset of ophthalmopathy came a median around 6.2 months after the model predicted it.

This clonotype was obtained from a middle-aged woman with Graves' hyperthyroidism. Sequenced material: blood.

The CDR3 DNA sequence: TGTGCCAGCAGCCAAGACCGTACTAACATTCAGTACTTC. Encoded protein: CASSQDRTNIQYF. The V call is TRBV14, the J call TRBJ2-4; no firm D call. The CDR3 is 13 amino acids. Germline assignment: CDR1 SGHDN and CDR2 FVKESK. The V and J ends lost 0 bases and 7 bases respectively, with 7 bases between them.